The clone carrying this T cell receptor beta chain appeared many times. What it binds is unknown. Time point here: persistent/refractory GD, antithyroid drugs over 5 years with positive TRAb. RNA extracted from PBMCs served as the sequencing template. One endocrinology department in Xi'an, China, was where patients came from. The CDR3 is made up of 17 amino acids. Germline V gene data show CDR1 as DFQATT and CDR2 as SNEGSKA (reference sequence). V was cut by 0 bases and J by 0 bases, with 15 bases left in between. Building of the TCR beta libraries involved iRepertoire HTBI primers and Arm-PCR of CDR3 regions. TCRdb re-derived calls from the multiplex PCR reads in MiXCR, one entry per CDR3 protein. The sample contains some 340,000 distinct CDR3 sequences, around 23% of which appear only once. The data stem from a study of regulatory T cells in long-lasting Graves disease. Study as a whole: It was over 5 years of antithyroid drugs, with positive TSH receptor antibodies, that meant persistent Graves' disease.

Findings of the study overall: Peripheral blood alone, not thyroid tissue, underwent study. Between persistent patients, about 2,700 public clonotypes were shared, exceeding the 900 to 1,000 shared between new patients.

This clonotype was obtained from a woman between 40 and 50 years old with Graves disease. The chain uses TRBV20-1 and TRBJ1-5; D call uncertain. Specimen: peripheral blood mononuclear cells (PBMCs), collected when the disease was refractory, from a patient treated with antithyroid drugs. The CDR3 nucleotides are TGCAGTGCTAGAGATCGGAGGTTAGGTAATAGCAATCAGCCCCAGCATTTT. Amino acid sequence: CSARDRRLGNSNQPQHF.